A single sample is the source of the 3 T cell receptor beta chains below, sequenced in a study of human T cells and chemical hapten exposure. The sample's time point: pre-sensitization, week 0. Treatment here: therapeutic diphenylcyclopropenone sensitization with weekly scalp DPC. In TCRdb, the RACE reads were re-called with MiXCR into one record per CDR3 protein. The repertoire holds 270,000 or so distinct CDR3 sequences, with approximately 8% as singletons. This material consisted of whole blood, taken in connection with sensitization to the hapten diphenylcyclopropenone (DPC). Source of these receptors: a young man with alopecia areata. Some clones in this sample may be carry-over from other donors' samples.

In this sample, this clonotype turned up a few times. The chain couples TRBV6-2 or TRBV6-3 to TRBJ2-3; D not certain. Deletions cut 2 bases from V and 5 bases from J, with 14 bases between. The CDR3 contains 15 residues. Germline CDR1 is MNHEY and CDR2 is SVGEGT. The CDR3 is CASSYPERSGDTQYF. The CDR3 nucleotides read TGTGCCAGCAGTTACCCCGAGCGTTCGGGAGATACGCAGTATTTT.

This clonotype was counted many times. This chain joins TRBV9 and TRBJ2-7; D gene ambiguous. The CDR3 length is 15 residues. V gave up 0 bases and J gave up 2 bases, with 12 bases separating them. The germline V gene encodes CDR1 SGDLS and CDR2 YYNGEE. CDR3 in amino acids: CASSVEGGRTYEQYF. The CDR3 DNA reads TGTGCCAGCAGCGTAGAAGGCGGACGGACCTACGAGCAGTACTTC.

This clonotype has just a few counts. The chain joins TRBV10-3 to TRBJ2-3, with a tentative D call TRBD2 (5 bases). The length of the CDR3 is 12 residues. Germline values: CDR1 ENHRY, CDR2 SYGVKD. The V and J ends lost 6 bases and 3 bases respectively, with 7 bases between them. CDR3 sequence (DNA): TGTGCCATCAGCGGGGTTACAGATACGCAGTATTTT. Protein product: CAISGVTDTQYF.